One and the same sample provided the 24 T cell receptor beta chains below, sequenced in a study of blood T cell repertoires in COVID-19. Using immunoSEQ multiplex PCR, the repertoire was profiled, and TCRdb retains in-frame clones only, with some absent. The table includes just under 95,000 clones, around three quarters detected once. What was sequenced was peripheral blood. Receptors were obtained from a man in his fifties who had recovered from COVID-19.

The V call is TRBV19, the J call TRBJ2-1; the match to TRBD1 covers 8 bases. The J segment lost 6 bases and the V segment lost 7 bases, leaving 11 bases of the junction unmatched. Germline lookup yields CDR1 LNHDA and CDR2 SQIVND (reference sequence). CDR3 length: 15 residues. CDR3 region: CASTPRTGPFNEQFF. The CDR3 nucleotides are TGTGCCAGTACCCCACGGACAGGGCCCTTCAATGAGCAGTTCTTC.

The chain combines TRBV10-3 with TRBJ1-1; possible D gene TRBD1, 5 bases. Per the germline V gene, CDR1 is ENHRY and CDR2 is SYGVKD. There are 12 residues in the CDR3. V was shortened by 6 bases and J by 1 base, with 6 bases between the two germline ends. The DNA of the CDR3 is TGTGCCATCAGCGGGGGGAACACTGAAGCTTTCTTT. Translation gives CAISGGNTEAFF.

V gene TRBV5-1 combines with J gene TRBJ1-2; D remains unclear. V dropped 0 bases and J dropped 3 bases, with 12 bases sitting between them. The CDR3 sequence is 15 residues long. Germline assignment: CDR1 SGHRS and CDR2 YFSETQ. The CDR3 nucleotides are TGCGCCAGCAGCTTGGGCGGGTCCCGGGACTATGGCTACACCTTC. The encoded protein is CASSLGGSRDYGYTF.

The rearrangement uses TRBV11-3 and TRBJ2-5; D possibly corresponds to TRBD1 (5 bases). Trimming removed 1 base at V and 2 bases at J, with 5 bases between. This CDR3 region has 13 residues. Germline loops: CDR1 SGHNT, CDR2 YENEEA. CDR3 protein: CASSLGQQETQYF. The DNA of the CDR3 is TGTGCCAGCAGCTTAGGACAGCAAGAGACCCAGTACTTC. The full variable domain, its missing parts supplied by reference TRBV11-3 and TRBJ2-5, is EAGVVQSPRYKIIEKKQPVAFWCNPISGHNTLYWYLQNLGQGPELLIRYENEEAVDDSQLPKDRFSAERLKGVDSTLKIQPAELGDSAVYLCASSLGQQETQYFGPGTRLLVL.

The chain joins TRBV30 to TRBJ1-3; D gene uncertain. The CDR3 sequence is 14 residues long. The ends were cut back, 4 bases at V and 2 bases at J, with 12 bases in the middle. Germline values: CDR1 GTSNPN, CDR2 SVGIG (reference sequence). CDR3 region: CAWTSGSAGNTIYF. The CDR3, as DNA: TGTGCCTGGACTAGTGGGTCCGCTGGAAACACCATATATTTT.

V is TRBV7-9 and J is TRBJ2-3; TRBD2 matches 8 bases. CDR1 is SEHNR and CDR2 is FQNEAQ in the germline V gene (reference sequence). V was pared by 6 bases and J by 3 bases, with 5 bases of the junction left unmatched. The CDR3 is 14 amino acids. The CDR3 nucleotides read TGTGCCAGCAGGCGGGGGGCCGGGACAGATACGCAGTATTTT. It translates to CASRRGAGTDTQYF.

V is TRBV2 and J is TRBJ2-5; D is uncertain. Trimming left V 4 bases short and J 3 bases short, with 12 bases between. Germline V gene data show CDR1 as SNHLY and CDR2 as FYNNEI. The CDR3 has 14 residues. The CDR3 coding sequence is TGTGCCAGCAGTGTGCGGCCCACGAAAGAGACCCAGTACTTC. This encodes CASSVRPTKETQYF.

The V call is TRBV11-2, the J call TRBJ2-1, with D possibly TRBD2 on 5 matching bases. The CDR3 spans 17 residues. Trimming removed 2 bases at V and 5 bases at J, with 19 bases between. Looked up from germline, CDR1 is SGHAT and CDR2 is FQNNGV. CDR3 region: CASSLLELAFFHNEQFF. CDR3 nucleotide sequence: TGTGCCAGCAGCTTATTGGAGCTAGCTTTCTTCCACAATGAGCAGTTCTTC.

CDR3 DNA sequence: TGTGCCAGCAGTGAAGGAGCACAGGGGTACTACGAGCAGTACTTC. It yields the protein CASSEGAQGYYEQYF. V and J are TRBV2 and TRBJ2-7, with 7 bases aligning to TRBD1. After removal of 1 base from V and 3 bases from J, the junction contained 6 bases not matched to a gene. Per the germline V gene, CDR1 is SNHLY and CDR2 is FYNNEI. The CDR3 is 15 residues long.

V is TRBV7-8 and J is TRBJ1-3; 7 nucleotides match TRBD1. This CDR3 region has 14 residues. Losses at the gene ends were 4 bases for V and 3 bases for J; bases not matched to a gene: 3. CDR1 and CDR2 from the germline V gene are SGHVS and FQNEAQ. CDR3 loop: CASSSTGVGNTIYF. The CDR3 DNA is TGTGCCAGCAGCTCCACAGGGGTTGGAAACACCATATATTTT.

The V call is TRBV7-8, the J call TRBJ2-3; 12 bases agree with TRBD2. V shed 4 bases, J shed 4 bases, and the junction held 3 bases outside the gene matches. The V gene's germline CDR1 is SGHVS and CDR2 FQNEAQ. The CDR3 has 15 amino acids. This CDR3 is CASSSSSGGADTQYF. CDR3 coding DNA: TGTGCCAGCAGCTCCTCTAGCGGGGGGGCAGATACGCAGTATTTT.

The rearrangement uses TRBV15 and TRBJ1-1; D unclear. This CDR3 region has 14 residues. The ends were cut back, 8 bases at V and 4 bases at J, with 17 bases in the middle. Germline lookup yields CDR1 LNHNV and CDR2 YYDKDF (reference sequence). The CDR3 bases are TGTGCCACCGGATCGGGTTACGGATTCACTGAAGCTTTCTTT. This translates into CATGSGYGFTEAFF.

This sequence joins TRBV12-3 or TRBV12-4 and TRBJ1-1; D is possibly TRBD1 (5 bases). The CDR3 is made up of 12 amino acids. Trimming took 3 bases from V and 7 from J, leaving 9 bases between them. DNA of the CDR3: TGTGCCAGCAGTTTTGGTCAGGGTGAAGCTTTCTTT. This sequence encodes CASSFGQGEAFF.

This rearrangement joins TRBV2 to TRBJ2-7, with D perhaps matching TRBD1 (6 bases). The CDR3 has 14 residues. V lost 1 base, J lost 6 bases, and 13 bases lay in between. CDR1 and CDR2 from the germline V gene are SNHLY and FYNNEI. The CDR3 sequence is CASSEEGDVTEQYF. CDR3 DNA: TGTGCCAGCAGTGAAGAGGGGGATGTCACCGAGCAGTACTTC. Combining the CDR3 with reference TRBV2 and TRBJ2-7 gives the whole variable domain EPEVTQTPSHQVTQMGQEVILRCVPISNHLYFYWYRQILGQKVEFLVSFYNNEISEKSEIFDDQFSVERPDGSNFTLKIRSTKLEDSAMYFCASSEEGDVTEQYFGPGTRLTVT.

V is TRBV18 and J is TRBJ1-1, with 8 bases that match TRBD1. This CDR3 spans 11 amino acids. The junction had 5 bases not matched to a gene; V was cut back by 5 bases and J by 12 bases. Looked up from germline, CDR1 is KGHSH and CDR2 is LQKENI. The CDR3 nucleotides are TGTGCCAGCTCATCCGACAGGGGAACTTTCTTT. This encodes CASSSDRGTFF.

CDR3 DNA sequence: TGTGCCACCAGTGCCCGATTGGCGGGAGCTCAGGGGACCCAGTACTTC. Translated, it gives CATSARLAGAQGTQYF. The chain combines TRBV24-1 with TRBJ2-5; 7 positions match TRBD2. The V gene end was trimmed by 5 bases and the J gene end by 7 bases; junction bases not matched to a gene: 15. The germline CDR1 and CDR2 sequences are KGHDR and SFDVKD. This CDR3 contains 16 residues.

V usage is TRBV7-3 and J usage is TRBJ1-3, with a weak D call TRBD1 (5 bases). The ends were cut back, 0 bases at V and 4 bases at J, with 13 bases in the middle. Germline V CDR1 and CDR2: SGHTA, FQGTGA. CDR3 length equals 16 residues. In nucleotides, the CDR3 is TGTGCCAGCAGCTTAACTGGCAGGACACCCGGAAACACCATATATTTT. It translates to CASSLTGRTPGNTIYF.

V and J are TRBV6-5 and TRBJ2-3; 7 bases line up with TRBD2. Germline CDR1 reads MNHEY; CDR2 reads SVGAGI. CDR3 length: 15 residues. The V and J ends lost 2 bases and 4 bases, in that order; junction bases with no gene match: 6. CDR3 sequence (DNA): TGTGCCAGCAGTTACGCGGGAGTTGAGGCAGATACGCAGTATTTT. The encoded protein is CASSYAGVEADTQYF.

J is TRBJ2-5 and V is TRBV4-1; tentatively, D is TRBD1 (6 bases). The CDR3 totals 14 residues. The V and J ends lost 0 bases and 5 bases respectively, with 10 bases between them. CDR1 MGHRA and CDR2 YSYEKL come from the germline V gene. The CDR3 nucleotides are TGCGCCAGCAGCCAAGATCAGGGGCGGGAGACCCAGTACTTC. Encoded protein: CASSQDQGRETQYF.

The V call is TRBV27, the J call TRBJ2-3, with D unresolved. Between the trimmed V and J ends, which lost 6 bases and 2 bases, there was a span of 12 bases. This CDR3 spans 14 amino acids. CDR1 is MNHEY and CDR2 is SMNVEV in the germline V gene (reference sequence). The CDR3 sequence: CASRNSLTTDTQYF. CDR3 nucleotide sequence: TGTGCCAGCAGGAACAGCCTAACCACAGATACGCAGTATTTT.

To note about this clone: One junction end does not reproduce the germline sequence, and a read error may be involved. The chain couples TRBV6-2 or TRBV6-3 to TRBJ1-5; D remains unclear. CDR1 is MNHEY, CDR2 SVGEGT, per germline. This CDR3 region has 17 residues. CDR3 sequence reads: CASSYSISGASDQPQHF. The CDR3 nucleotides read TGTGCCAGCAGTTACTCGATCTCGGGTGCTAGCGATCAGCCCCAGCATTTT.

V usage is TRBV23-1 and J usage is TRBJ2-7, with D uncertain. TRBV23-1 is recorded as an ORF, its role being uncertain. Trimming pared 7 bases from V and 6 bases from J, leaving 13 bases between. The CDR3 length is 12 residues. The CDR3 coding sequence is TGCGCCAGCACCCGGCAGGAACCCGAGCAGTACTTC. The encoded protein is CASTRQEPEQYF.

The chain uses TRBV5-1 and TRBJ2-7; 7 bases are shared with TRBD1. The V segment lost 5 bases and the J segment 2 bases; nucleotides outside the gene matches: 10. The CDR3 contains 15 residues. From germline, CDR1 is SGHRS and CDR2 YFSETQ. CDR3 sequence: CASSIDRDGTYEQYF. The CDR3 nucleotides are TGCGCCAGCAGTATAGACAGGGATGGGACCTACGAGCAGTACTTC. The complete variable domain, with remaining parts taken from reference TRBV5-1 and TRBJ2-7, reads KAGVTQTPRYLIKTRGQQVTLSCSPISGHRSVSWYQQTPGQGLQFLFEYFSETQRNKGNFPGRFSGRQFSNSRSEMNVSTLELGDSALYLCASSIDRDGTYEQYFGPGTRLTVT.

The chain has TRBV6-6 and TRBJ2-5; TRBD1 might be the D (5 bases). Germline assignment: CDR1 MNHNY and CDR2 SVGAGI (reference sequence). The CDR3 spans 15 residues. V shed 5 bases and J shed 0 bases, with 13 bases lying between them. CDR3 nucleotides: TGTGCCAGCAGTGACCAGACAGCGTACCAAGAGACCCAGTACTTC. Residues: CASSDQTAYQETQYF.